This TCR beta chain was sequenced in a study of blood T cell repertoires in COVID-19. TCRdb keeps only in-frame clones here, not all; method: immunoSEQ multiplex PCR. The table has about 350,000 clones, around nine tenths seen once; the top ten hold just over 7%. This clone was counted only a few times. The CDR3 is 12 residues long. Looked up from germline, CDR1 is SGHRS and CDR2 is YFSETQ. Trimming removed 1 base from V and 16 bases from J, with 15 bases in between. Source material: peripheral blood. The gene calls are TRBV5-1 and TRBJ1-3; the D gene is possibly TRBD1 (6 bases). The TCR originated in a woman aged 60-75 years with COVID-19, enrolled during active disease. CDR3 loop: CASSLNRDIHYF. The CDR3 DNA follows: TGCGCCAGCAGCTTGAACCGGGACATACATTATTTT.